The T cell receptor beta chain under discussion was sequenced for a study of T cell repertoires in cytomegalovirus infection. TCRdb used MiXCR to reprocess the reads, holding one entry per CDR3 protein. Of more than 85,000 distinct CDR3 sequences in the sample, 16% were seen once. V dropped 4 bases and J dropped 7 bases, with 18 bases sitting between them. CDR1 and CDR2 from the germline V gene are SGHRS and YFSETQ. The CDR3 extends over 15 amino acids. The rearrangement uses TRBV5-1 and TRBJ2-1; D is ambiguous. The receptor was isolated from a human donor in good health (CMV status not recorded). Some clones in this sample may be carry-over from other donors' samples. Input material: PBMCs. CDR3 DNA: TGCGCCAGCAGCCGGGTGTTCGGCAGTAGGAATGAGCAGTTCTTC. Protein: CASSRVFGSRNEQFF. The whole variable domain, remainder taken from reference TRBV5-1 and TRBJ2-1, is KAGVTQTPRYLIKTRGQQVTLSCSPISGHRSVSWYQQTPGQGLQFLFEYFSETQRNKGNFPGRFSGRQFSNSRSEMNVSTLELGDSALYLCASSRVFGSRNEQFFGPGTRLTVL.